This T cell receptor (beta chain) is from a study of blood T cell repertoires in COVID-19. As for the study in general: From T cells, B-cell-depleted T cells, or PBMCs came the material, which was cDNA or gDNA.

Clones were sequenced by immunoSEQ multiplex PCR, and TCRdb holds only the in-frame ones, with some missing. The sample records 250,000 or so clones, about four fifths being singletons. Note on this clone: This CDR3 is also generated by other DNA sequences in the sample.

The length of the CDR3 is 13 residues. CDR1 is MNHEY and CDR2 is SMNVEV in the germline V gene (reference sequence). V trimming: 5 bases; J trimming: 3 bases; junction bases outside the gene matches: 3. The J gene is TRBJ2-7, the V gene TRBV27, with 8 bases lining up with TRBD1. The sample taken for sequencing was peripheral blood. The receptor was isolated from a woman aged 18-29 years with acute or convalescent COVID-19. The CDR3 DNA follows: TGTGCCAGCAGTCGACAGGGGAGCTACGAGCAGTACTTC. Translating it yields CASSRQGSYEQYF.